This TCR beta chain was recorded in a study of blood T cell repertoires in COVID-19. Profiling relied on immunoSEQ multiplex PCR, and the TCRdb table lists in-frame clones only, not all of them. The sample consists of roughly 200,000 clones, over 80% of them appearing once. This CDR3 comprises 17 residues. V lost 4 bases to trimming and J lost 4 bases; unmatched junction nucleotides: 12. The germline V gene encodes CDR1 MNHNS and CDR2 SASEGT. The TCR comes from a man aged 30 to 39 who had recovered from COVID-19. The sample was PBMCs or T cells enriched from blood (not recorded which). V usage is TRBV6-1 and J usage is TRBJ2-7; 11 bases map to TRBD2. The chain's CDR3 is CASSAMTSGKAQYEQYF. The CDR3 DNA reads TGTGCCAGCAGTGCGATGACTAGCGGGAAGGCTCAGTACGAGCAGTACTTC.